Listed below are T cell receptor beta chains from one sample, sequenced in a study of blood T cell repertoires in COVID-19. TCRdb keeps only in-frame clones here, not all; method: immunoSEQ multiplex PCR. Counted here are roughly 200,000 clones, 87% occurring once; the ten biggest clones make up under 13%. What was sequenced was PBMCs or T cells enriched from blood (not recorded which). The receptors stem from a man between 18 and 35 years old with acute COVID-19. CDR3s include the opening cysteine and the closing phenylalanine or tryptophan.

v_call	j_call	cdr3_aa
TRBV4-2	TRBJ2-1	CASSQDETSGSNEQFF
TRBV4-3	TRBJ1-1	CASSQETRTEAFF
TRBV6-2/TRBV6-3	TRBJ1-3	CASSYSRSSGNTIYF
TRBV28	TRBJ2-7	CASVRQGAAEQYF
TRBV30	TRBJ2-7	CAWSDGGAYEQYF
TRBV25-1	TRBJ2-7	CASSEGQGGFSEQYF
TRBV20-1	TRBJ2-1	CRGEGGTEQFF
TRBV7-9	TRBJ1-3	CASSFGSGNTIYF
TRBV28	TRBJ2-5	CASSDRGEEETQYF
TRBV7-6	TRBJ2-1	CASSPKTSGDYNEQFF
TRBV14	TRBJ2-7	CASSQVSGGYEQYF
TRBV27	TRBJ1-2	CASSLGQFNYGYTF
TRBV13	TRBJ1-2	CASSVNGQAYGYTF
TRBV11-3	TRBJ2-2	CASSLVPGLAPGELFF
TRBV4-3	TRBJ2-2	CASSQGTGGTGELFF
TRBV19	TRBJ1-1	CASSNPGADREITEAFF
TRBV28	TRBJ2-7	CASSLGREGQTYEQYF
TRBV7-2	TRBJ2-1	CASSHPPGSGVYNEQFF
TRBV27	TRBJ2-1	CASSLWGRAANEQFF
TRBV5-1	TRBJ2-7	CASSPTSGISSEQYF
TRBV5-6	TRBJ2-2	CASSLQGTGELFF
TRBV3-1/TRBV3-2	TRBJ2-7	CASSLEGGVDEQYF
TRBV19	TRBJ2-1	CASSIVRSSYNEQFF
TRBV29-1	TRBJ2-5	CSVEETGGETQYF
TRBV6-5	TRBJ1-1	CASSYGRGGFSTEAFF
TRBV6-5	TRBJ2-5	CASSPRLSGETQYF
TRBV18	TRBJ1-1	CASSYTGGTEAFF
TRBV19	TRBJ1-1	CASSTAVNTEAFF
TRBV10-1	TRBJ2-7	CASSAGSRDEQYF
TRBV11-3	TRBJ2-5	CASSLDRGDWETQYF
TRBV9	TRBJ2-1	CASSPGSGVNEQFF
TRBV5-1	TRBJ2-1	CASSPLVGLVNEQFF
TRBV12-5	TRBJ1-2	CASGVDGANYGYTF
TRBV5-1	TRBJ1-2	CASSLGQGGRGYTF
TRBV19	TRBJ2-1	CASSILSGRADNEQFF
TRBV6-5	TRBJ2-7	CASSYLAGGTYEQYF
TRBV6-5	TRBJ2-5	CASSYQTSGTQYF
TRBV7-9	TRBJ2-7	CASSFEYEQYF
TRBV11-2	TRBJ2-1	CASSPGTSGSRDSYNEQFF
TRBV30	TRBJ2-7	CASDWASYEQYF
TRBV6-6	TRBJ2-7	CASRPDSRFEQYF
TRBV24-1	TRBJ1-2	CATSDTRTPKYGYTF
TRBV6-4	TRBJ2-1	CASSDRGHNEQFF
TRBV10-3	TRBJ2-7	CAISAGGSTGYEQYF
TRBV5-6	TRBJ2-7	CASSLGSGRHEQYF
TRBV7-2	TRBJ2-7	CASSVTSGSRYEQYF